This TCR beta chain was documented in a study of identical twins. Broader study findings: While abundant cord blood beta clonotypes carried fewer insertions, memory repertoires showed no such pattern. The models gave estimates that fell short of the out-of-frame TCR alpha sharing seen in monozygotic twins. Diverse VJ usage suggested most zero-insertion clonotypes were not invariant T cells.

As to this clonotype: The antigen is not known.

A universal primer site arose from template switching, and cDNA bore unique molecular identifiers. From the 5' RACE reads, TCRdb called clonotypes with MiXCR, one entry per CDR3 protein. The table lists a few hundred thousand distinct CDR3 sequences, more than 6.5% of them singletons. CDR1 is LGHDT, CDR2 YNNKEL, per germline (reference sequence). Trimming stripped 3 bases from V and 1 base from J, with 3 bases between. The CDR3 has 12 residues. These data also featured in a second study, about yellow fever vaccine responses in identical twins.

This receptor was taken from a woman aged 18-29 years in good health. The chain recombines TRBV3-1 with TRBJ1-2; D uncertain. The sample consisted of memory (CD45RO+) T cells sorted from blood. CDR3 residues: CASSQVNYGYTF. CDR3 DNA sequence: TGTGCCAGCAGCCAGGTTAACTATGGCTACACCTTC.